This TCR beta chain was captured in a study of blood T cell repertoires in COVID-19. TCRdb's table, derived via immunoSEQ multiplex PCR, lists solely in-frame clones and lacks some. The sample has approximately 200,000 clones, over 75% seen once. Germline V gives CDR1 MDHEN, CDR2 SYDVKM. J gave up 2 bases and V 7 bases, and 17 bases lay outside the gene matches. The CDR3 totals 17 residues. The chain combines TRBV28 with TRBJ2-7; 7 bases map to TRBD2. Sequenced: peripheral blood. This receptor was identified in a person aged 70 to 80 with COVID-19, enrolled during active disease. The CDR3 DNA reads as TGTGCCAGCAATTCCCCGGGGTCGGGGGGTTCACCCTACGAGCAGTACTTC. Residues: CASNSPGSGGSPYEQYF. Complete variable domain (other parts from reference TRBV28 and TRBJ2-7): DVKVTQSSRYLVKRTGEKVFLECVQDMDHENMFWYRQDPGLGLRLIYFSYDVKMKEKGDIPEGYSVSREKKERFSLILESASTNQTSMYLCASNSPGSGGSPYEQYFGPGTRLTVT.